The sample holds one count of the clone carrying this T cell receptor (beta chain). These data are taken from a study of blood T cell repertoires in COVID-19. On the study more broadly: The United States, Italy and Spain supplied acute and convalescent COVID-19 samples.

The V gene's germline CDR1 is MNHEY and CDR2 SMNVEV (reference sequence). This CDR3 comprises 16 residues. V lost 10 bases, J lost 8 bases, and 14 bases stayed unmatched. Sequencing was performed with immunoSEQ multiplex PCR; in TCRdb, only in-frame clones are kept and a portion is missing. The sample yields more than 85,000 clones, over 75% seen once. This TCR was sampled from a human donor in a cohort sampled during active COVID-19. The rearrangement uses TRBV27 and TRBJ1-6; 10 bases align to TRBD1. The sequencing sample was made of peripheral blood. CDR3 sequence: CATSGVTGGLDSPLHF. The DNA of the CDR3 is TGTGCCACCTCGGGGGTGACAGGGGGCTTAGATTCACCCCTCCACTTT.